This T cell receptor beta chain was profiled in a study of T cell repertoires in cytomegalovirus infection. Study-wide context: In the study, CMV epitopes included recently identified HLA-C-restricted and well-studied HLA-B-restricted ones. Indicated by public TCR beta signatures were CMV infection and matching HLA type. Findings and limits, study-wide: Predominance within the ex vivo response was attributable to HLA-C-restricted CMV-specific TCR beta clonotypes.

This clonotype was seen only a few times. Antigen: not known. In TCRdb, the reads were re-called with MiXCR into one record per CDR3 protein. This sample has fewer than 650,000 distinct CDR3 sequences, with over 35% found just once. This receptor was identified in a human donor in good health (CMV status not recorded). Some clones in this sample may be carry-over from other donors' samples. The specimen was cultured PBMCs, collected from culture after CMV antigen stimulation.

As DNA, the CDR3 is TGTGCCATCAGTGATACGGGCTATGGCTACACCTTC. Its translation is CAISDTGYGYTF. This sequence joins TRBV10-3 and TRBJ1-2, with no clear D. CDR3 size: 12 residues. The germline V gene encodes CDR1 ENHRY and CDR2 SYGVKD. V lost 3 bases, J lost 4 bases, and 6 bases lay in between.